This TCR beta chain is from a study of CD8+CD57+ T cells in acquired aplastic anemia. Points on this clonotype: No antigen is known for it.

The study's findings and limits: Shared by patients and controls, just under 30 CD8+ CDR3s were abundant in patients.

Profiling that covered TCR beta VDJ and CDR3 relied on genomic DNA as its template. TCRdb called the reads again in MiXCR, with one record for every CDR3 protein. The sample consists of 74,000 or so distinct CDR3 sequences, roughly half of them appearing once. V shed 5 bases and J shed 5 bases, with 8 bases lying between them. Looked up from germline, CDR1 is SGHKS and CDR2 is YYEKEE (reference sequence). The CDR3 sequence is 11 residues long. The sample comprised sorted CD4+, CD8+, or CD8+CD57+ T cells (not recorded which) from PBMCs. The receptor was isolated from a human donor in good health, serving as a control. The chain carries TRBV5-5 and TRBJ2-7, with D hard to call. CDR3 region: CASSNGHEQYF. The CDR3 DNA sequence: TGTGCCAGCAGTAACGGACACGAGCAGTACTTC.